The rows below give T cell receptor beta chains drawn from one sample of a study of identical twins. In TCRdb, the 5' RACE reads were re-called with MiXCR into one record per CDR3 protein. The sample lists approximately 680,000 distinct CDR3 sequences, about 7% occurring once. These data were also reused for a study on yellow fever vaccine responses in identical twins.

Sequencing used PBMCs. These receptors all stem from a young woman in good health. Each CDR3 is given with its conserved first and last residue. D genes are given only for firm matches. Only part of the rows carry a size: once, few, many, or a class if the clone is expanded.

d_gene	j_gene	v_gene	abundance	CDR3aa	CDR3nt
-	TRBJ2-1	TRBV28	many	CASSSVDEQFF	TGTGCCAGCAGTTCCGTTGATGAGCAGTTCTTC
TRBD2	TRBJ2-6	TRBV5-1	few	CASSLVGSGGTGANVLTF	TGCGCCAGCAGCTTGGTAGGGTCGGGAGGAACTGGGGCCAACGTCCTGACTTTC
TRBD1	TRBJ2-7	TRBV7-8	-	CASSLVGRQGEQYF	TGTGCCAGCAGCTTAGTAGGTCGACAGGGAGAGCAGTACTTC
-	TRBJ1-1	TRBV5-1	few	CASSTRDFAEAFF	TGCGCCAGCAGCACCCGGGACTTCGCTGAAGCTTTCTTT
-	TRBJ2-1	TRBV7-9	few	CASSLRGAGNDEQFF	TGTGCCAGCAGCTTAAGAGGGGCGGGAAATGATGAGCAGTTCTTC
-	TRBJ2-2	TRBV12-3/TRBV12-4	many	CASSLLGDTGELFF	TGTGCCAGCAGTTTATTGGGGGACACCGGGGAGCTGTTTTTT
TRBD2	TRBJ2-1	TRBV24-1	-	CATSVRGGNNEQFF	TGTGCCACCAGTGTGCGGGGGGGGAACAATGAGCAGTTCTTC
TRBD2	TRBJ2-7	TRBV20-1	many	CSARGAHLAGGKYEQYF	TGCAGTGCTAGAGGAGCTCACTTAGCGGGAGGGAAGTACGAGCAGTACTTC
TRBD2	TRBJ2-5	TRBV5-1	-	CASSLSLAGTQETQYF	TGCGCCAGCAGCTTGAGCCTAGCGGGGACCCAAGAGACCCAGTACTTC
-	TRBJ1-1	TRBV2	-	CASRGDWAEAFF	TGTGCCAGCAGGGGGGACTGGGCTGAAGCTTTCTTT
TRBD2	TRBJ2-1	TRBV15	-	CATQTLAGVPQYNEQFF	TGTGCCACCCAAACTCTAGCGGGGGTTCCGCAGTACAATGAGCAGTTCTTC
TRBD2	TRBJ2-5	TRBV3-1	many	CASSQFEREFYMETQYF	TGTGCCAGCAGCCAATTCGAGCGGGAGTTTTACATGGAGACCCAGTACTTC
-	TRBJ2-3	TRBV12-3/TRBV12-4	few	CASSFGVKDTQYF	TGTGCCAGCAGTTTCGGGGTTAAGGATACGCAGTATTTT
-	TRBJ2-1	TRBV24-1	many	CATSDSGLGVFNEQFF	TGTGCCACCAGTGACTCCGGGTTGGGAGTTTTCAATGAGCAGTTCTTC
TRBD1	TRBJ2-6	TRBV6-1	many	CASRGQALTSGANVLTF	TGTGCCAGCAGGGGACAGGCCCTCACCTCTGGGGCCAACGTCCTGACTTTC
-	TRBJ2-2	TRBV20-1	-	CSARTGLGELFF	TGCAGTGCTAGGACAGGTCTCGGGGAGCTGTTTTTT
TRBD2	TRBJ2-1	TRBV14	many	CASSQYSGRFGEQFF	TGTGCCAGCAGCCAATACAGCGGGAGATTCGGTGAGCAGTTCTTC
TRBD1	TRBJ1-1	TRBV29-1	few	CSARTGDITEAFF	TGCAGCGCTCGGACAGGGGATATCACTGAAGCTTTCTTT
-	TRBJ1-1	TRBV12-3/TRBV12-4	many	CASSFGGTDTEAFF	TGTGCCAGCAGTTTCGGGGGAACTGACACTGAAGCTTTCTTT
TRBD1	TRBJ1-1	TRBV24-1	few	CATRAGGGDTEAFF	TGTGCCACCAGAGCAGGGGGAGGGGACACTGAAGCTTTCTTT
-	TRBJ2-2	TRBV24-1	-	CATTPGTANTGELFF	TGTGCCACCACACCAGGAACTGCGAACACCGGGGAGCTGTTTTTT
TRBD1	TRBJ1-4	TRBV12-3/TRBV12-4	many	CASSFRGVHEKLFF	TGTGCCAGCAGTTTCAGGGGGGTTCATGAAAAACTGTTTTTT
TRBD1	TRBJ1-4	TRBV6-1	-	CASSEPTGGEKLFF	TGTGCCAGCAGTGAACCCACAGGGGGAGAAAAACTGTTTTTT
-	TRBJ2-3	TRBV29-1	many	CSVEGLSDTQYF	TGCAGCGTTGAAGGGTTATCAGATACGCAGTATTTT
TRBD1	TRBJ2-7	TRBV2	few	CASRVGQSTYEQYF	TGTGCCAGCAGAGTGGGACAGAGCACCTACGAGCAGTACTTC
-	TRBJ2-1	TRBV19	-	CASSIYPHEQFF	TGTGCCAGTAGTATCTACCCCCATGAGCAGTTCTTC
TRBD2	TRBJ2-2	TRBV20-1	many	CSARLAGANTGELFF	TGCAGTGCTAGATTAGCGGGAGCGAACACCGGGGAGCTGTTTTTT
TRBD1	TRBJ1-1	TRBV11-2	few	CASSVGIGTGGTEAFF	TGTGCCAGCAGCGTAGGGATCGGGACAGGGGGCACTGAAGCTTTCTTT
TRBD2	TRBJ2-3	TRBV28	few	CASSVNGRAGTDTQYF	TGTGCCAGCAGTGTAAACGGGAGGGCCGGTACAGATACGCAGTATTTT
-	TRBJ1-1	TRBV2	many	CASSRGFFSEAFF	TGTGCCAGCAGTCGCGGATTCTTCTCTGAAGCTTTCTTT
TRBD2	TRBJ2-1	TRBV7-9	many	CASSLTSGSRSEQFF	TGTGCCAGCAGCCTGACTAGCGGGAGTCGGAGTGAGCAGTTCTTC
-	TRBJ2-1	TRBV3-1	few	CASSQDFPNEQFF	TGTGCCAGCAGCCAAGATTTCCCAAATGAGCAGTTCTTC
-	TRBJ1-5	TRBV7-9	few	CASSLGEQPQHF	TGTGCCAGCAGCTTAGGGGAGCAGCCCCAGCATTTT
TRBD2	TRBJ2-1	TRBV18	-	CASSTGGGNEQFF	TGTGCCAGCTCAACCGGCGGGGGGAATGAGCAGTTCTTC
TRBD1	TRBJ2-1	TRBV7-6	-	CASSFGTVAYNEQFF	TGTGCCAGCAGCTTTGGGACAGTGGCCTACAATGAGCAGTTCTTC
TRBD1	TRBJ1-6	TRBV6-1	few	CASSTPPGGASPLHF	TGTGCCAGCAGCACCCCCCCAGGGGGGGCTTCACCCCTCCACTTT
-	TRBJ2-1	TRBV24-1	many	CATSDPEGFSYNEQFF	TGTGCCACCAGTGATCCTGAGGGGTTCTCCTACAATGAGCAGTTCTTC
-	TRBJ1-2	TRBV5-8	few	CASSLDVIGGYTF	TGTGCCAGCAGCTTGGACGTTATCGGTGGCTACACCTTC